The source of this T cell receptor (beta chain) is a study of cytomegalovirus exposure and HLA in healthy donors. For the study at large: Drawn from HLA-typed donors, some 80 million unique TCRs were held in an early data release. General study points: Sequencing likely produced, as an artifact, a cluster of highly shared sequence variants. Through in vitro validation, a few CMV-associated chains were shown to be specific for CMV antigens. Association of a missense DCLRE1C variant with TCR beta V- and J-gene trimming was reported in a later analysis.

The study ran its PCR with 60 Vbeta and 13 Jbeta primers. Profiled with immunoSEQ multiplex PCR; TCRdb holds only in-frame clones, not every one. The sample's table shows approximately 75,000 clones. Comments on this clone: The target antigen is unknown.

The sequence was collected from a man aged 35-49 years in good health and CMV-seronegative. The sequencing input was PBMCs.

The CDR3 DNA is TGTGCCAGCAGTTATCCCGGGAACTACGAGCAGTACTTC. It is translated as CASSYPGNYEQYF. V usage is TRBV6-5 and J usage is TRBJ2-7, with a weak D call TRBD2 (5 bases). The CDR3 covers 13 residues. Germline V gene lookup returns CDR1 MNHEY and CDR2 SVGAGI. With 3 bases removed from V and 3 bases from J, the gap between germline ends came to 9 bases.